Included here is one T cell receptor (beta chain) sequence, with context. Antigen unknown. These data are taken from a study of a mutant IDH1 vaccine in newly diagnosed glioma. Study-wide background: Vaccines began 4-6 weeks after radiotherapy alone, or with temozolomide cycles. A roughly 60% male, around 38% female split and a mean age of 40.4 years characterized treated patients. Patients were pretreated with radiotherapy, temozolomide, or both, mostly both.

CDR1 SGHNT and CDR2 YYREEE come from the germline V gene (reference sequence). The CDR3 runs 15 residues. V trimming: 5 bases; J trimming: 6 bases; junction bases outside the gene matches: 7. As for time point: week 47, end of study. Doses consisted of 300 ug of mutant IDH1 20-mer peptide each, paired with topical imiquimod. Generated by immunoSEQ multiplex PCR, the TCRdb table keeps only in-frame clones and is missing some. Found here are around 50,000 clones, roughly 84% of them singletons; the top ten hold 4.3%. The sequence derives from a woman aged 25 to 39 with glioma. Some clones in this sample may be carry-over from other donors' samples. The sequencing used PBMCs, collected from a glioma patient whose treatment included an IDH1 peptide vaccine. V usage is TRBV5-4 and J usage is TRBJ2-1, with 11 bases matching TRBD2. The CDR3 sequence is CASRGHSGRANEQFF. The CDR3 DNA sequence: TGTGCCAGCAGGGGGCATAGCGGGAGGGCCAATGAGCAGTTCTTC.